Reported below is one T cell receptor beta chain. Clinical history as reported by participants underpinned cohort assignment. Recovery among Cohort 3 donors was established by two negative PCRs, clearance, or symptom resolution. The sample is drawn from a study of blood T cell repertoires in COVID-19. Background on the study: Samples came from the United States, Italy and Spain, spanning acute and convalescent COVID-19.

Germline CDR1 is SEHNR and CDR2 is FQNEAQ (reference sequence). This CDR3 has 13 amino acids. The V gene lost 6 bases and the J gene lost 5 bases, with 13 bases spanning the gap. The table came from immunoSEQ multiplex PCR; TCRdb's copy has only in-frame clones and leaves some out. The sample includes roughly 280,000 clones, 75% to 90% of them seen just once. The chain couples TRBV7-9 to TRBJ2-5, with D perhaps matching TRBD1 (6 bases). The sequencing sample was made of PBMCs or T cells enriched from blood (not recorded which). The sequence was obtained from a woman between 18 and 29 years old who had recovered from COVID-19. The DNA of the CDR3 is TGTGCCAGCAGACCACAGGGTGGGGAGACCCAGTACTTC. Translating gives CASRPQGGETQYF.